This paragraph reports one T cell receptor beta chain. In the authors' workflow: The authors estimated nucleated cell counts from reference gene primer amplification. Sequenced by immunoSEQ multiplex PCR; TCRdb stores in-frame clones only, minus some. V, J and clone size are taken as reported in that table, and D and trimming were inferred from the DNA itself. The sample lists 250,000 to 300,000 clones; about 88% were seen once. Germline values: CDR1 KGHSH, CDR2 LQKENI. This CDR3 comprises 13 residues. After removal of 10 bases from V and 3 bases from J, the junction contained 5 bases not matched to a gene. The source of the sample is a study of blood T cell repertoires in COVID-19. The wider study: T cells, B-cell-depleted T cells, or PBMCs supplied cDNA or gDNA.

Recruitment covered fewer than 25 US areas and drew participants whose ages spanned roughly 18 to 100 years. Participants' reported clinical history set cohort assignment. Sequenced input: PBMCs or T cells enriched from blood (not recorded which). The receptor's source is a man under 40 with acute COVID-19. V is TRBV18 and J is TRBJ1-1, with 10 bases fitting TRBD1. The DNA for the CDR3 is TGTGCCACCTACGGACAGGGGGACACTGAAGCTTTCTTT. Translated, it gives CATYGQGDTEAFF.